A single T cell receptor (beta chain) is shown here with its context. The antigen is undetermined. Libraries were prepared by immunoSEQ multiplex PCR; TCRdb keeps only in-frame clonotypes and omits some of them. The table lists fewer than 25,000 clones, about 85% of them singletons, with around 0.26% in the top ten. The sample originates from a study of regulatory dendritic cells for organ transplantation. CDR1 and CDR2 (germline): MNHEY, SVGAGI. Trimming took off 3 bases at V and 2 bases at J, with 5 bases between the two ends. The CDR3 contains 13 residues. Allogeneic regulatory or mature dendritic cells were co-cultured for four to six days with CFSE-labeled sorted T cells at 1:10. Memory T cells were CD45RO+, naive were CD45RA+, sorted by FACS.

The sample consisted of naive CD4+ T cells from blood cultured with dendritic cells. As for subset: CD45RA+ naive T cells. The genes are TRBV6-5 and TRBJ1-3; no reliable D call. This TCR derives from a human donor in good health. In DNA form, the CDR3 reads TGTGCCAGCAGTTATGATCCTGGAAACACCATATATTTT. Translating it yields CASSYDPGNTIYF.